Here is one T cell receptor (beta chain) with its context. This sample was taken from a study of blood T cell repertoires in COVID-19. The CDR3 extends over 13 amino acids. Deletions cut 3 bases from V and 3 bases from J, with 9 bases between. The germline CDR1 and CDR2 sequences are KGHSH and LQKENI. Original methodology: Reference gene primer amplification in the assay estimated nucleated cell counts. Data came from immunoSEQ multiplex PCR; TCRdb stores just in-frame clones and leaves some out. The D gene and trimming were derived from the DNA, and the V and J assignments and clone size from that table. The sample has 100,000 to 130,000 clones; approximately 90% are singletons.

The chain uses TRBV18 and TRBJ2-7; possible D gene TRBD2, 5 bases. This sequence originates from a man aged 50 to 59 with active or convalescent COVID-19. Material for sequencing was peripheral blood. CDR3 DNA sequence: TGTGCCAGCTCACCGACTACGAACTACGAGCAGTACTTC. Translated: CASSPTTNYEQYF.